This is a list of T cell receptor beta chains from one sample in a study of PD-1 blockade in classical Hodgkin lymphoma. The data were produced by immunoSEQ multiplex PCR, yet TCRdb's version contains in-frame clones alone and is incomplete. Of approximately 150,000 clones listed, about 81% were seen once; the top ten hold 7% to 9.5%. Sequences were derived from peripheral blood mononuclear cells (PBMCs), sampled before the second cycle of nivolumab. Receptors were obtained from a human donor with classical Hodgkin lymphoma. Each CDR3 is given with its conserved first and last residue.

TRBV9	TRBJ2-1	CASSVAMSGTEQFF
TRBV5-1	TRBJ2-5	CASMTASGGAGETQYF
TRBV5-1	TRBJ1-1	CASSFDSGNTEAFF
TRBV6-6	TRBJ2-7	CASSYRAGTYEQYF
TRBV7-9	TRBJ1-1	CASSRVLSIGGIAFF
TRBV29-1	TRBJ2-3	CSVEGATSGKHTDTQYF
TRBV6-5	TRBJ1-1	CASSTRWRANTEAFF
TRBV5-1	TRBJ2-1	CASSLGLASNEQFF
TRBV6-5	TRBJ2-5	CASSYSIVGETQYF
TRBV9	TRBJ1-4	CASSVEGPTELFF
TRBV4-2	TRBJ1-1	CASSQDPGQGDTEAFF
TRBV25-1	TRBJ1-4	CASSPWGGPAVGKLFF
TRBV19	TRBJ1-2	CASSIRADLGYGYTF
TRBV30	TRBJ1-4	CAWRPGGEKLFF
TRBV18	TRBJ2-2	CASSPGGVRFANTGELFF
TRBV7-9	TRBJ2-1	CASSPDLRDRVVEQFF
TRBV6-1	TRBJ1-4	CASGGTLNEKLFF
TRBV5-6	TRBJ1-2	CASSPDSNYGYTF
TRBV10-3	TRBJ2-5	CAISEGPQETQYF
TRBV7-2	TRBJ2-5	CASSYGETQYF
TRBV18	TRBJ1-2	CASSPLLTGNYGYTF
TRBV5-1	TRBJ1-1	CASSLSPGLNTEAFF
TRBV10-3	TRBJ1-2	CAISWENYGYTF